This TCR beta chain derives from a study of cytomegalovirus exposure and HLA in healthy donors (dated by TCRdb to about 2017). Background on the whole study: In an earlier analysis of several hundred of the donors, around 290 Gb of sequence data and some 120 million unique TCR beta sequences from roughly 200 million T cells were reported. About 280 gigabases of sequencing data and 75 million to 85 million unique TCR sequences made up an early release that covered nearly 650 HLA-typed donors. The genetic ancestry cluster associated with self-reported Caucasian donors included about 81% of the 398 genotyped donors. The study aimed to test whether signatures of past pathogen exposure could be identified by cataloging public T cell receptors. Using immunosequencing, the study profiled T cell repertoires from about 650 subjects and related those repertoires to cytomegalovirus serostatus. In addition to the first cohort of approximately 670 subjects, a separate validation cohort of 130 or so different subjects was used. High-throughput TCR immunosequencing, statistical association of individual TCRs with disease status, and machine learning were combined to predict cytomegalovirus infection status. To study patterns of TCR occurrence, a later analysis re-analyzed previously published TCR beta repertoires from around 660 donors and added high-resolution HLA genotyping. Rather than drawing on any new phenotypic data, the later analysis identified candidate immune exposures from TCR beta sequences and the way those sequences occurred across donors. An earlier analysis of approximately 500 of the donors applied high-throughput TCR beta sequencing to assess whether each TCR beta V gene segment acted as functional or pseudogenic. Donor age, sex, ethnicity and CMV serostatus were collected together with the repertoire data. A later genetic analysis used genome-wide SNP genotypes for about 60% of the roughly 700 donors, treating that subset as a discovery cohort. All discovery cohort repertoires had been generated using a single sequencing platform. HLA typing included class I and class II loci at four-digit resolution. The number of donors typed differed by locus, with roughly 620-640 for A, B, C, DRB1 and DQB1, approximately 500 for DQA1, under 610 for DPA1, and around 450 for DPB1. Several DR-DQ haplotypes were handled as single units for association and clustering because linkage in the cohort was strong. Among roughly 400 genotyped donors of the cohort, an average of about 240,000 unique TCR beta nucleotide sequences were sequenced per donor, roughly 18% of them non-productive. Results the study describes overall, beyond this receptor: Linkage disequilibrium might explain the correlated functional status among segregating V segments, but an unknown experimental factor could not be excluded. Because HLA typing was unavailable for some donors at each locus, only the typed subset was used in association tests. A cluster of highly shared sequence variants was judged likely to represent a technical artifact of the sequencing pipeline. An earlier analysis of approximately 500 of the donors showed that most TCR beta V segments appeared in productive rearrangements either about 87% or about 30% of the time, which broadly matched IMGT annotations. Cytomegalovirus status was reported to be diagnosed by the classifier with high specificity and sensitivity in both the original and validation cohorts. In a later genetic analysis, fewer N-insertions in productive TCRs were reported among donors in an Asian-associated ancestry cluster than the roughly 640-donor mean. It was suggested by the authors that the approach could potentially be generalized to other disease states and immunological phenotypes. Sequencing depth was assumed to be roughly uniform across donors in the presence/absence analyses, though that assumption may not hold. In this cohort, only TCR beta chains were sequenced, and detectable features were limited by the absence of alpha or paired-chain data. CMV serostatus was the only immune exposure information available for the cohort. Most TCR sequences were observed very rarely across donors, whereas some public TCRs were present in many individuals. In vitro tests confirmed that a few of the cytomegalovirus-associated TCR beta chains recognize cytomegalovirus antigens. When HLA alleles, especially DR and DQ, strongly co-occurred, attributing TCR associations to individual alleles was difficult. A total of 150 to 200 TCR beta chains were listed by the study as associated with cytomegalovirus. A further reported finding was that TCR beta sequences accurately predicted the HLA-A and HLA-B alleles for most subjects in the first cohort. Because the 87-base-pair reads could not distinguish some IMGT-functional V segments, including TRBV6-2 and TRBV6-3, those segments were excluded. In a later analysis, around 17,000 TCR beta sequences were associated with specific HLA alleles at a false discovery rate of 0.05. A later analysis reported that several top co-occurrence clusters appeared linked to parvovirus B19, influenza, CMV and Epstein-Barr virus. In a later analysis, HLA-associated TCR beta chains were found to be more clonally expanded and to have lower generation probabilities than equally common non-associated chains. In a later genetic analysis, a missense DCLRE1C variant was associated with V-gene and J-gene trimming of TCR beta chains, and the association was replicated in an independent cohort. Most CMV-associated TCR beta chains appeared to be HLA-restricted in a later analysis, and the HLA associations seemed to be driven largely by CMV exposure. Because counts were too low, 15 or so rarely observed V segments, including chromosome 9 orphons, were excluded from the earlier analysis of 587 of the donors. According to a later analysis, TCR association rates differed among HLA loci, with DRB1 alleles showing the most associated TCRs and HLA-C alleles showing the fewest.

Only one count was recorded for this clone. Its antigen is still unknown. No base quality values were provided; no much bigger clone lies one nucleotide off. The germline V gene yields LGHNA for CDR1 and YNFKEQ for CDR2. V is pruned by 0 bases and J by 4 bases, leaving 8 bases of the junction without a gene match. The CDR3 holds 17 amino acids from the cysteine to the phenylalanine. The DNA shown is the 51-base CDR3, in frame from base 1. The cohort was made up of 666 healthy bone marrow donors. At the time of sampling, all cohort members were nominally healthy, though unrecorded immune exposures were likely present. The donor tested CMV seronegative and was one of the 352 seronegative cohort members. Each donor provided a peripheral blood sample, and peripheral blood mononuclear cells were used for TCR beta sequencing. Genomic DNA extraction from the blood cell samples was performed with the Qiagen DNeasy Blood Extraction Kit.

Library method: the immunoSEQ multiplex PCR assay. The multiplex PCR relied on a mix of 60 forward primers for TCR Vbeta segments and 13 reverse primers for TCR Jbeta segments. The CDR3 region of rearranged TCR beta genes was amplified from genomic DNA by a multiplex PCR assay. Amplified TCR beta libraries were sequenced as 87-base-pair reads on the Illumina HiSeq System. The published analysis was carried out like this. A later analysis counted about 82 million unique TCR beta chains across the 690 or so repertoires, and 9.5 million to 11 million of these chains were shared by at least two donors. Raw reads were error-corrected and collapsed into unique sequences with a nearest-neighbor algorithm that merged closely related sequences to remove PCR and sequencing errors. V, D and J gene segments were assigned by aligning CDR3 sequences to IMGT reference sequences. For a sequence to be retained, a match of at least six nucleotides to both a V gene segment and a J gene segment was required. Rearrangements were called productive when the CDR3 lacked stop codons and stayed in frame with V and J; all others were non-productive. Following IMGT convention, CDR3 was defined as the stretch from the second conserved V-encoded cysteine up to the conserved J-encoded phenylalanine. In an earlier analysis of approximately 500 of the donors, sequences lacking an unambiguous match to a single V gene segment were excluded. An earlier analysis of several hundred of the donors called V segments functional above 56.7% productive rearrangements and segregating when the between-donor standard deviation exceeded 5%. A statistical classification framework was built to diagnose cytomegalovirus status from the catalog of TCR beta chain sequences. A later analysis assigned V and J genes by comparing TCR nucleotide sequences with IMGT/GENE-DB human TR gene sequences. Using the TCRdist pipeline, a later analysis assigned CDR3 sequences along with most-parsimonious VDJ recombination scenarios. A later analysis defined each TCR beta chain by its CDR3 amino acid sequence plus V-gene family, and excluded reads lacking a unique V-gene family. To address suspected cross-contamination and a sequencing artifact, a later analysis removed approximately 600 highly shared, low-generation-probability nucleotide sequences. For each public chain, a later analysis derived a clonal expansion index from normalized ranks of inferred template counts within each repertoire. In a later analysis, generation probabilities were computed with a VDJ recombination model fitted to out-of-frame rearrangements, and the resulting probabilities were checked against IGoR. Hypergeometric tests were used in a later analysis to score TCR-TCR, TCR-HLA and TCR-CMV co-occurrence, with a repertoire-size bias correction applied to the TCR pairs. A later analysis estimated false discovery rates by permuting HLA or CMV assignments 20 times. In a later analysis, co-occurring TCRs were grouped using DBSCAN, with TCRdist sequence similarity added in when clustering inside HLA-allele-positive subsets. For co-occurrence clustering, repertoires with fewer than 30,000 or more than 120,000 public chains were excluded, along with about five repertoires with anomalous nucleotide sharing. TCRdb carries this immuneACCESS record with in-frame sequences only. Its versions omit some clonotypes, under half of them owing to an unresolved V gene in the studies checked, with the rest unexplained. V and J calls and clone size are given by that table; D and trimming were obtained from the DNA. The table for this sample lists about 150,000 clones; around four fifths of them were counted only once. 2% to 2.5% of the sample is taken by the ten largest.

What was sequenced was PBMCs. The sequence was obtained from a boy between 2 and 10 years old in good health and CMV-seronegative. The sequence links TRBV4-2 to TRBJ2-1; TRBD1 fits 8 bases in the junction. The DNA sequence is given as TGTGCCAGCAGCCAAGATCTGGAGACAGGGGCGTACAATGAGCAGTTCTTC. Translated, this is CASSQDLETGAYNEQFF.